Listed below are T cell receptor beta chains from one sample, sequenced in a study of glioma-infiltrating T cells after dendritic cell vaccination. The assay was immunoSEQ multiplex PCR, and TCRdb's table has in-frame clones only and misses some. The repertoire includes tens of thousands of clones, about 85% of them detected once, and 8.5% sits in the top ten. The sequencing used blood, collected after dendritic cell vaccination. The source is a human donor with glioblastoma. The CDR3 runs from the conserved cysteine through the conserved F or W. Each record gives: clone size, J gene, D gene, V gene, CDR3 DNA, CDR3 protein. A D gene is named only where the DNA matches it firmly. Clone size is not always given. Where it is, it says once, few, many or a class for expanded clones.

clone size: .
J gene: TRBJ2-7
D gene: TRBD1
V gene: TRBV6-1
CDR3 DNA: TGTGCCAGCAGTCAAGATTTGGGGACAGGGAAATATTGGAATGGCTACGAGCAGTACTTC
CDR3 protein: CASSQDLGTGKYWNGYEQYF

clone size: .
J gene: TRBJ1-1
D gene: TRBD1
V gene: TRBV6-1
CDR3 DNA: TGTGCCAGCAGTGCCTGGACAGGGGGCACTGAAGCTTTCTTT
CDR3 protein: CASSAWTGGTEAFF

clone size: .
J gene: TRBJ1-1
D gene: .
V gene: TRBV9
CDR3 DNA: TGTGCCAGCAGCGTAGTGGAGTCCACTGAAGCTTTCTTT
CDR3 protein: CASSVVESTEAFF

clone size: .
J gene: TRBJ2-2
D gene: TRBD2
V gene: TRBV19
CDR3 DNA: TGTGCCAGTAAATGGGGACTAGCGATCCCCGGGGAGCTGTTTTTT
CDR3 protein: CASKWGLAIPGELFF

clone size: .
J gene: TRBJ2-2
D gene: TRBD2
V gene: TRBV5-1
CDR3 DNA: TGCGCCAGCAGCTACGGGACTAGCGGGTCCGGGGAGCTGTTTTTT
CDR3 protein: CASSYGTSGSGELFF

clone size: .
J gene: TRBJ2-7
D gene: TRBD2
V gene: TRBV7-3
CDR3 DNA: TGTGCCAGCAGCGTAGGATCCGGGACTAGCGGAGACTACGAGCAGTACTTC
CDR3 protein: CASSVGSGTSGDYEQYF

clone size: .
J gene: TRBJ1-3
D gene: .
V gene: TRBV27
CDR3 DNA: TGTGCCAGCAGTCTTTCTATTCCCGGAAACACCATATATTTT
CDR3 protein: CASSLSIPGNTIYF

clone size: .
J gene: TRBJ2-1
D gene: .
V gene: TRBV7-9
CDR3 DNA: TGTGCCAGCAGCTTAGATGGCTTATCCTACAATGAGCAGTTCTTC
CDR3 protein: CASSLDGLSYNEQFF

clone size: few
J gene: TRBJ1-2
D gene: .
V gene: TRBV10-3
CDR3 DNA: TGTGCCACGGGGGGAGGGCAAAACTATGGCTACACCTTC
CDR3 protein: CATGGGQNYGYTF

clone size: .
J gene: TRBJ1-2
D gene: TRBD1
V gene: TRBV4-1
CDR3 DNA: TGCGCCAGCAGCCTGATACAGGGGGACTATGGCTACACCTTC
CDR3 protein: CASSLIQGDYGYTF

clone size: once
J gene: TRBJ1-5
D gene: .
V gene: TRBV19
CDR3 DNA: TGTGCCAGTAGTCCCATCAATCAGCCCCAGCATTTT
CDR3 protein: CASSPINQPQHF

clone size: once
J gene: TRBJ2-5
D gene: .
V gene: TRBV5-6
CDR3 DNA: TGTGCCAGCAGCTTGGACGATGGAGGGGAGACCCAGTACTTC
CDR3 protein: CASSLDDGGETQYF

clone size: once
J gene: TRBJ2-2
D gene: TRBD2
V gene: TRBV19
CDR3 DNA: TGTGCCAGTAGCTCTAGCGGGAGGCGGACCGGGGAGCTGTTTTTT
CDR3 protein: CASSSSGRRTGELFF

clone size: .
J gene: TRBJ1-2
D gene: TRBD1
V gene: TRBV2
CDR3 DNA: TGTGCCAGCAGGGGCTCGGGACAGGGAACCCACCCGATAGGCTACACCTTC
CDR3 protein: CASRGSGQGTHPIGYTF

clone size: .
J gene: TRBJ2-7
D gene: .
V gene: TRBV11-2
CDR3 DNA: TGTGCCAGCAGCTTAGTGGGGCAGGGGCTCTACGAGCAGTACTTC
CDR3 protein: CASSLVGQGLYEQYF

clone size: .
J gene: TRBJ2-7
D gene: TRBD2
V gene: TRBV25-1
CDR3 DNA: TGTGCCAGCAGTTTAGCGGGAGGGCCTCATTACGAGCAGTACTTC
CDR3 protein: CASSLAGGPHYEQYF

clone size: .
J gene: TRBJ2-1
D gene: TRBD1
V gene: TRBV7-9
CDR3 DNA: TGTGCCAGCAGCCTGCCGACAGGGCGGCGAACCAACAATGAGCAGTTCTTC
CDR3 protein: CASSLPTGRRTNNEQFF

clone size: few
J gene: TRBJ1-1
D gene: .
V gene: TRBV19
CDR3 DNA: TGTGCCAGTAGTACGAAAGGGGATCGAGCTTTCTTT
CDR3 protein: CASSTKGDRAFF

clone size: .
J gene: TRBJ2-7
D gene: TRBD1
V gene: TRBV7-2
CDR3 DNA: TGTGCCAGCAGCTTAAGGGGGACAGGGAACTACGAGCAGTACTTC
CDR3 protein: CASSLRGTGNYEQYF

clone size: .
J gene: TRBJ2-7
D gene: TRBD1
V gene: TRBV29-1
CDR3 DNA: TGCAGCGTTACTCCGGGACAGGGTACCTACGAGCAGTACTTC
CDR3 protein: CSVTPGQGTYEQYF

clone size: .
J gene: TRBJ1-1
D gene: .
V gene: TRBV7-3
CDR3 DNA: TGTGCCAGCAGCTCAACAGGGAGGGGTACTGAAGCTTTCTTT
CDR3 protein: CASSSTGRGTEAFF

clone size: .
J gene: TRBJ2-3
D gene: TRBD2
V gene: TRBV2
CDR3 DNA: TGTGCCAGCAGCCGGGGGGGCATTACGCAGTATTTT
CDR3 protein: CASSRGGITQYF

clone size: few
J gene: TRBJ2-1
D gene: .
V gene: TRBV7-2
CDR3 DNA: TGTGCCAGCAGCCTTCTAAGTGGTACCTCCTACAATGAGCAGTTCTTC
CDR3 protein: CASSLLSGTSYNEQFF

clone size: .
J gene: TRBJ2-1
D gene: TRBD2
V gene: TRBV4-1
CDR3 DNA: TGCGCCAGCAGCCAAGAGGGCGGGAGTGGGTACAATGAGCAGTTCTTC
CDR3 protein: CASSQEGGSGYNEQFF

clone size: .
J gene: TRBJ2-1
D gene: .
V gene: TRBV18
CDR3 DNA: TGTGCCAGCTCACCATTACCGAGTAATGAGCAGTTCTTC
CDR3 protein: CASSPLPSNEQFF

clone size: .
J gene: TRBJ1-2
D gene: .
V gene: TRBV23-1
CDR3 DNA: TGCGCCAGCAGTCGCCCAGACCGGAGGAGTCCCTATGGCTACACCTTC
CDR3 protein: CASSRPDRRSPYGYTF

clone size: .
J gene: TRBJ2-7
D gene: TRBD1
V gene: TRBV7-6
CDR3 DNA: TGTGCCAGCAGCCTCGCGGGACAGGGTGTTGAGCAGTACTTC
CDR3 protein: CASSLAGQGVEQYF

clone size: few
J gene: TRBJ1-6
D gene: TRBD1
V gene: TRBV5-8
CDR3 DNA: TGTGCCAGCAGCCCCGGACAGGGAGTTTCACCCCTCCACTTT
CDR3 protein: CASSPGQGVSPLHF

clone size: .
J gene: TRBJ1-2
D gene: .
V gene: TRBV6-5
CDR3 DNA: TGTGCCAGCAGTGAACAGGCAAACTATGGCTACACCTTC
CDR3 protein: CASSEQANYGYTF

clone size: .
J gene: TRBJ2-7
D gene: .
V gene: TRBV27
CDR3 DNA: TGTGCCAGCAGTTATTCGTGGCAGGGATCCTACGAGCAGTACTTC
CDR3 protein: CASSYSWQGSYEQYF

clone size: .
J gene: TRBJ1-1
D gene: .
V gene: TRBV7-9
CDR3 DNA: TGTGCCAGCAGCTTAGGACGGGGGAGAGCTGAAGCTTTCTTT
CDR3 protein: CASSLGRGRAEAFF

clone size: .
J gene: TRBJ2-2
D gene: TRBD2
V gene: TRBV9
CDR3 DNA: TGTGCCAGCAGCGGGATCCTCTCCGGGAGGTCCGGGGAGCTGTTTTTT
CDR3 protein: CASSGILSGRSGELFF

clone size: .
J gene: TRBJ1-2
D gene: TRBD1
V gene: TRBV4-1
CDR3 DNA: TGCGCCAGCAGCCAAGGGGGACAGGGGCATCCGGATGGCTACACCTTC
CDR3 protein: CASSQGGQGHPDGYTF

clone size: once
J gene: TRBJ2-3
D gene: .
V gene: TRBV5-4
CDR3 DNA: TGTGCCAGCAGCTCCCGAAACAACCAGGTTGGAGATACGCAGTATTTT
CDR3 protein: CASSSRNNQVGDTQYF

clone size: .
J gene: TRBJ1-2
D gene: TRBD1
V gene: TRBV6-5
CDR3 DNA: TGTGCCAGCAGAAGACAGGGAACCGGCTACACCTTC
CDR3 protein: CASRRQGTGYTF

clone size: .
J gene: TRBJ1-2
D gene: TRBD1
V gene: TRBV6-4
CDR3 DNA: TGTGCCAGCAGTGACACCCTACAGGGGATGAGAGGCTACACCTTC
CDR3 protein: CASSDTLQGMRGYTF

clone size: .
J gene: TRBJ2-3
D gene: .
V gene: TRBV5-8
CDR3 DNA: TGTGCCAGCAGCTTAGCTAGGTCCGTCCCTAGCACAGATACGCAGTATTTT
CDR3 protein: CASSLARSVPSTDTQYF

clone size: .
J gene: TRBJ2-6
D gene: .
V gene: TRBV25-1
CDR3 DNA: TGTGCCAGCAGTGCGTACTCTGGGGCCAACGTCCTGACTTTC
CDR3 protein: CASSAYSGANVLTF

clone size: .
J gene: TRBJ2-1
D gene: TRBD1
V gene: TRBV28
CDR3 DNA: TGTGCCAGCAGTGAACTTGACAGGGGGGCCTACAATGAGCAGTTCTTC
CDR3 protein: CASSELDRGAYNEQFF

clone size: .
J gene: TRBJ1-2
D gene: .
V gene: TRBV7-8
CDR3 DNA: TGTGCCAGCAGCACCAATTGGGGGGATAACTATGGCTACACCTTC
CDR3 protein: CASSTNWGDNYGYTF

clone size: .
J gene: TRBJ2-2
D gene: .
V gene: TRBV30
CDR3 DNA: TGTGCCTGGGGGCTTGGGGGGGAGCTGTTTTTT
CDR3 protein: CAWGLGGELFF